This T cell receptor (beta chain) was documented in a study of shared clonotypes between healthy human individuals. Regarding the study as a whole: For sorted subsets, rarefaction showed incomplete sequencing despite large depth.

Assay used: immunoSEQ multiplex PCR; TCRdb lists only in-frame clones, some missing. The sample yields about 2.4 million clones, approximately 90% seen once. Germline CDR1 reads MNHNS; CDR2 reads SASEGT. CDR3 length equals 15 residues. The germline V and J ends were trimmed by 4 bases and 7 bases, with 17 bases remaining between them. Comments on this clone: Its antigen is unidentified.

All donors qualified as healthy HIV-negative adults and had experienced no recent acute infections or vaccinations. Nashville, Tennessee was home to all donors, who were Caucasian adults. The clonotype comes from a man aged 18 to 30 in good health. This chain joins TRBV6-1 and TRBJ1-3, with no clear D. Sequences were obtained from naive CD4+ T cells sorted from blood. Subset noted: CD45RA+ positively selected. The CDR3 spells CASSVGRERRNTIYF. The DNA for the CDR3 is TGTGCCAGCAGTGTAGGAAGGGAGAGGAGGAACACCATATATTTT.